This T cell receptor (beta chain) was captured in a study of technical replicates of blood from several donors. Produced via immunoSEQ multiplex PCR; TCRdb's table is partial and in-frame only. The profile covers tens of thousands of clones, with almost 98% appearing a single time and approximately 0.21% taken by the ten largest. After removal of 1 base from V and 4 bases from J, the junction contained 7 bases not matched to a gene. CDR3 length: 15 residues. Germline CDR1 is SGHTA and CDR2 is FQGNSA. The TCR was taken from a human donor in good health. The sequencing input was T cells isolated from PBMCs. V is TRBV7-2 and J is TRBJ2-7, with 7 bases matching TRBD2. The DNA for the CDR3 is TGTGCCAGCAGCTTAGAAGGACTAGTAGGTTACGAGCAGTACTTC. It translates to CASSLEGLVGYEQYF.